This T cell receptor (beta chain) was identified in a study of T cell responses to AZD1222 COVID-19 vaccine. The study, taken as a whole, reports: Donors in the cohort were predominantly white British and more often female, and clonal diversity was possibly underestimated. Just a handful of AZD1222 recipients tested seropositive at baseline.

Measured with immunoSEQ multiplex PCR; TCRdb has only the in-frame clones, and not every one. The table lists approximately 150,000 clones, over 85% of them singletons, with around 0.85% in the top ten. Germline-derived CDR1 and CDR2 are SGHVS and FQNEAQ. The CDR3 spans 14 residues. V was pared by 3 bases and J by 6 bases, with 7 bases of the junction left unmatched. Remarks on this clone: What it binds is not known.

The sequence came from an adult in good health. The sequences come from peripheral blood, collected on day 0 of MenACWY control vaccination. The chain joins TRBV7-8 to TRBJ1-1, with 7 bases matching TRBD1. CDR3 bases: TGTGCCAGCAGCTTCTTACAGGGGATGTCTGAAGCTTTCTTT. Amino acids: CASSFLQGMSEAFF.